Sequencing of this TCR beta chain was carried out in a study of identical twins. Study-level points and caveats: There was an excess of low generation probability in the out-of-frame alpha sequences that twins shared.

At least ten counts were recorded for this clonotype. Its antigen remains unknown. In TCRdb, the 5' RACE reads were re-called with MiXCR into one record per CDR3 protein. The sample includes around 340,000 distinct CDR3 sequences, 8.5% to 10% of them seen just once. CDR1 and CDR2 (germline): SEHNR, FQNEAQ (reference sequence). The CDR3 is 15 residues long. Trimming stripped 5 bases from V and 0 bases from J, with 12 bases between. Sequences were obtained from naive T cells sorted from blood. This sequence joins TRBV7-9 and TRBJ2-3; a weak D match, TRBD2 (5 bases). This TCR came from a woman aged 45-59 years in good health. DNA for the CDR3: TGTGCCAGCAGCGTGGTGGACTCTAGCACAGATACGCAGTATTTT. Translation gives CASSVVDSSTDTQYF.